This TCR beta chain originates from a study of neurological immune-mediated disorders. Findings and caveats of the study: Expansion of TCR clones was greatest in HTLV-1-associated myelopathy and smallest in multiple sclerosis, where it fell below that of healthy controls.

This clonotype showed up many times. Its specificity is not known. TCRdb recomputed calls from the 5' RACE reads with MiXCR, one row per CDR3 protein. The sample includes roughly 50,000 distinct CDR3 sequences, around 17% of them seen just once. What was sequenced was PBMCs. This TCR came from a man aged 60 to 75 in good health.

CDR3 nucleotides: TGTGCCAGCAGTTTATGGGGGGACTATGGCTACACCTTC. Amino acids: CASSLWGDYGYTF. The chain recombines TRBV27 with TRBJ1-2, with D perhaps matching TRBD1 (5 bases). Looked up from germline, CDR1 is MNHEY and CDR2 is SMNVEV (reference sequence). Trimming left V 1 base short and J 3 bases short, with 6 bases between. The CDR3 covers 13 residues.